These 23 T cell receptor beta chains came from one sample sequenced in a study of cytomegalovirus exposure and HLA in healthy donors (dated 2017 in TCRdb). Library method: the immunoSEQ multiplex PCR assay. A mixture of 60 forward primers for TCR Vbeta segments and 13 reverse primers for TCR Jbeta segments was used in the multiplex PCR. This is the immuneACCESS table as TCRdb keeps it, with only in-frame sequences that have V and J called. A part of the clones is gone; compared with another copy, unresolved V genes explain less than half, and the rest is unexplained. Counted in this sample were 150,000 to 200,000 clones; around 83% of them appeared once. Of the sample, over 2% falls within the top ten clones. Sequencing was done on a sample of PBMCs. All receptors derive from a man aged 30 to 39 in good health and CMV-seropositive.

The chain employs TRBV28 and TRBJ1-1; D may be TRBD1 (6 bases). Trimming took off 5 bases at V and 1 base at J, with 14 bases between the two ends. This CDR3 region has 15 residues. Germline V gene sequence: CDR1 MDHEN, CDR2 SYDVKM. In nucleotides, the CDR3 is TGTGCCAGCAGTCCGAAGATGGACAGGAACACTGAAGCTTTCTTT. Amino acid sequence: CASSPKMDRNTEAFF.

Written as DNA, the CDR3 is TGTGCCAGCAAACTAGATTTGACTGAGCAGTTCTTC. It codes for CASKLDLTEQFF. The chain has TRBV2 and TRBJ2-1, with D perhaps TRBD2 (5 bases). Germline V CDR1 and CDR2: SNHLY, FYNNEI. CDR3 length: 12 residues. Trimming left V 7 bases short and J 9 bases short, with 13 bases between.

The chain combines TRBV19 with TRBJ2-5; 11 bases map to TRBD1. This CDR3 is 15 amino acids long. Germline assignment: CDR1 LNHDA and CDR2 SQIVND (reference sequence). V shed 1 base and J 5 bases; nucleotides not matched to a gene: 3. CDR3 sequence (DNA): TGTGCCAGTAGTATAGGGGACAGGGGGTTGGAGACCCAGTACTTC. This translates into CASSIGDRGLETQYF.

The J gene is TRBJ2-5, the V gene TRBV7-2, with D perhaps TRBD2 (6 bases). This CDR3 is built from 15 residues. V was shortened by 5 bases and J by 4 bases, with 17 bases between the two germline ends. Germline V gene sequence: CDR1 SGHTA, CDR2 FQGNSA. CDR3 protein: CASSVLLGSGETQYF. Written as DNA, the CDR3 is TGTGCCAGCAGCGTCCTTCTCGGGAGTGGAGAGACCCAGTACTTC.

The CDR3 DNA follows: TGTGCCAGCGTGGAAGGCGGGGGGGACACCGGGGAGCTGTTTTTT. Residues: CASVEGGGDTGELFF. V and J are TRBV2 and TRBJ2-2, with 9 bases lining up with TRBD2. Germline assignment: CDR1 SNHLY and CDR2 FYNNEI. The CDR3 contains 15 residues. V trimming: 8 bases; J trimming: 3 bases; junction bases outside the gene matches: 7.

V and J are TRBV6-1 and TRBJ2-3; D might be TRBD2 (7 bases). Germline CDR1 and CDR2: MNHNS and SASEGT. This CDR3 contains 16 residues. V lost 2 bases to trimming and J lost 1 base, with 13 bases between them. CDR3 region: CASSEILGGRTDTQYF. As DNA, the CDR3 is TGTGCCAGCAGTGAAATCTTGGGGGGGCGCACAGATACGCAGTATTTT.

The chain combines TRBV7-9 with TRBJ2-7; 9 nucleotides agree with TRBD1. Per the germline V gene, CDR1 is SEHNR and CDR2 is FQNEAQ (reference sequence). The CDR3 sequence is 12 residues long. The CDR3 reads CSSSWTGAEQYV. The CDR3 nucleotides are TGTTCCAGCAGCTGGACAGGGGCCGAGCAGTACGTC.

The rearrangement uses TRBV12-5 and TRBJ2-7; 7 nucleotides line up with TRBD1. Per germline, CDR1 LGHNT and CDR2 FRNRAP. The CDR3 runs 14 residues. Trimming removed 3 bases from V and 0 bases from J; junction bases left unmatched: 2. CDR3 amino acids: CASGFGTVSYEQYV. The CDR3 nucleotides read TGTGCTAGTGGTTTCGGGACAGTCTCCTACGAGCAGTACGTC.

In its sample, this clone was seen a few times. CDR3 sequence (DNA): TGTGCCACCAGCAGGCCCACAGGGTATGGCACAGATACGCAGTATTTT. It encodes CATSRPTGYGTDTQYF. The chain links TRBV15 to TRBJ2-3; TRBD1 might be the D (6 bases). The CDR3 extends over 16 amino acids. Germline CDR1 and CDR2: LNHNV and YYDKDF (reference sequence). V lost 3 bases to trimming and J lost 1 base, with 14 bases between them.

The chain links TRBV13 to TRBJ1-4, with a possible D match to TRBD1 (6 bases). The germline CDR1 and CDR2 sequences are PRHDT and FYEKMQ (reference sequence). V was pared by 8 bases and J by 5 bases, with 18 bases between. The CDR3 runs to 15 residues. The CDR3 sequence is CASGEITGRNEKLFF. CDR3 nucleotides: TGTGCCAGCGGGGAGATAACAGGGAGAAATGAAAAACTGTTTTTT.

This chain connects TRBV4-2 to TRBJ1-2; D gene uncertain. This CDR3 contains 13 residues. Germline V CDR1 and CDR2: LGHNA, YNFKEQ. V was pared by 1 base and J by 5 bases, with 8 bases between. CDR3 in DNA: TGTGCCAGCAGCCAAGGGGCAATTTATGGCTACACCTTC. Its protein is CASSQGAIYGYTF.

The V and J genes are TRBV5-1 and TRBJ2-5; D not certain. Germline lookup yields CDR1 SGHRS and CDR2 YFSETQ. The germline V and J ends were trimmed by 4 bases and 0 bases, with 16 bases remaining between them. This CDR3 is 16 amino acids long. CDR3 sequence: CASSPDSALYQETQYF. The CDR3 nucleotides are TGCGCCAGCAGCCCCGATAGTGCCCTCTACCAAGAGACCCAGTACTTC. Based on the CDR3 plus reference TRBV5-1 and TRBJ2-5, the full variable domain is KAGVTQTPRYLIKTRGQQVTLSCSPISGHRSVSWYQQTPGQGLQFLFEYFSETQRNKGNFPGRFSGRQFSNSRSEMNVSTLELGDSALYLCASSPDSALYQETQYFGPGTRLLVL.

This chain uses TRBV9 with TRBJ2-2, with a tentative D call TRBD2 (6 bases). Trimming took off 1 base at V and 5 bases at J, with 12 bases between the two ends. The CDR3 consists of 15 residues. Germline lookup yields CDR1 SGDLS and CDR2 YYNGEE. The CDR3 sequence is CASSVTPGGTGELFF. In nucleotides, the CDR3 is TGTGCCAGCAGCGTAACCCCTGGAGGGACCGGGGAGCTGTTTTTT.

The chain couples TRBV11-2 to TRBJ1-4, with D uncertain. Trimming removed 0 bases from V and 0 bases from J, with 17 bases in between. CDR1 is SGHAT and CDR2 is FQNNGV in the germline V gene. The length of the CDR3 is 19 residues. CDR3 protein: CASSLELPSLQSTNEKLFF. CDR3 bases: TGTGCCAGCAGCTTAGAACTCCCCTCCCTACAGTCAACTAATGAAAAACTGTTTTTT.

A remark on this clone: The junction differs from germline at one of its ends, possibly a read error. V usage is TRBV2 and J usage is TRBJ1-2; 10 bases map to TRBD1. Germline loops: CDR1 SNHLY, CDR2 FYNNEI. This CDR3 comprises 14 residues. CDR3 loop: CAGSPTGGGYGYTF. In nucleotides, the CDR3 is TGTGCCGGCAGTCCGACAGGGGGCGGCTATGGCTACACCTTC.

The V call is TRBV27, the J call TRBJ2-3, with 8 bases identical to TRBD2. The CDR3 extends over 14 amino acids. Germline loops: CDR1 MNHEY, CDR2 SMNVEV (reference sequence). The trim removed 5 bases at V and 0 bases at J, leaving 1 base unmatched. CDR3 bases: TGTGCCAGCAGTGAGCGGGAGAGCACAGATACGCAGTATTTT. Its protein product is CASSERESTDTQYF.

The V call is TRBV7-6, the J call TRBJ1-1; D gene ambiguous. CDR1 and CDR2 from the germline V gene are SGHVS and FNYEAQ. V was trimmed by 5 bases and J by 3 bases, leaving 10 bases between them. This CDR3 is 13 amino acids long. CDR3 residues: CASSALSDTEAFF. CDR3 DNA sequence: TGTGCCAGCAGCGCCTTAAGCGACACTGAAGCTTTCTTT.

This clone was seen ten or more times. CDR3 region: CASSNGQMAQHF. The CDR3 nucleotides are TGTGCCAGCAGCAACGGACAGATGGCCCAGCATTTT. The V gene is TRBV6-6, the J gene TRBJ1-5; possible D gene TRBD1, 6 bases. Germline V gives CDR1 MNHNY, CDR2 SVGAGI (reference sequence). The V end was cut by 6 bases, the J end by 11 bases, with 14 bases between. CDR3 length: 12 amino acids.

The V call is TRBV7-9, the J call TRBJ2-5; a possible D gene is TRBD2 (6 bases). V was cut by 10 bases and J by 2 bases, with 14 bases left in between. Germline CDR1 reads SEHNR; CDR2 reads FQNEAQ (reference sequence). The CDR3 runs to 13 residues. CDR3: CATDEGLQETQYF. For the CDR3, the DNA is TGTGCCACAGACGAGGGACTGCAAGAGACCCAGTACTTC.

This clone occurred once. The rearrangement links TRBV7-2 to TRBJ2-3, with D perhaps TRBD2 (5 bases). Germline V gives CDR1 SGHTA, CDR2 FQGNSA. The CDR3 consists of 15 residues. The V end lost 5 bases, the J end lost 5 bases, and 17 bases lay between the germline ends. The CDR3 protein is CASSPHGSGGDTQYF. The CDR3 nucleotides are TGTGCCAGCAGCCCCCACGGAAGTGGAGGAGATACGCAGTATTTT. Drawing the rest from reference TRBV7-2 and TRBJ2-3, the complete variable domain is GAGVSQSPSNKVTEKGKDVELRCDPISGHTALYWYRQSLGQGLEFLIYFQGNSAPDKSGLPSDRFSAERTGGSVSTLTIQRTQQEDSAVYLCASSPHGSGGDTQYFGPGTRLTVL.

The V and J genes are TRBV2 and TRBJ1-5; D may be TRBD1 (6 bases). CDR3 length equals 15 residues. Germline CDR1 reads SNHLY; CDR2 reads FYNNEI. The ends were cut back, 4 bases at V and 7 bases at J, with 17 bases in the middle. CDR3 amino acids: CASSVWGQGGQPQHF. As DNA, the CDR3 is TGTGCCAGCAGTGTATGGGGGCAGGGCGGCCAGCCCCAGCATTTT.

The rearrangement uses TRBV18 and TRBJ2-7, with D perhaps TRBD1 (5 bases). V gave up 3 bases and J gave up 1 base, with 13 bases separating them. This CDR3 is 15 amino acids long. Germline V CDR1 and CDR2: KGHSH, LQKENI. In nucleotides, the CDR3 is TGTGCCAGCTCACCGGGGTGGACATATTCCTACGAGCAGTACTTC. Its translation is CASSPGWTYSYEQYF.

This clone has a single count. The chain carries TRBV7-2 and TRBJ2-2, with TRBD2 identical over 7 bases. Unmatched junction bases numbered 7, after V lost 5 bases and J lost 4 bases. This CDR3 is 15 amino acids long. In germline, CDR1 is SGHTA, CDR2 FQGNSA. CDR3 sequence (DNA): TGTGCCAGCAGCGCGGGGAGCGGGACCACCGGGGAGCTGTTTTTT. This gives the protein CASSAGSGTTGELFF.